A single sample is the source of the 5 T cell receptor beta chains below, sequenced in a study of identical twins. Via MiXCR, TCRdb re-called the 5' RACE reads, giving one row per CDR3 protein. Seen here are about 1.7 million distinct CDR3 sequences, 25% to 35% observed once, and the top ten hold about 0.3%. Sample: cord blood. These receptors were obtained from a newborn girl in good health.

This clonotype was detected many times. CDR3: CASSLTGGYYGYTF. The CDR3 coding sequence is TGTGCCAGCAGCTTGACAGGGGGCTACTATGGCTACACCTTC. The V and J genes are TRBV7-2 and TRBJ1-2, with 10 positions matching TRBD1. The V gene's germline CDR1 is SGHTA and CDR2 FQGNSA. Trimming removed 3 bases from V and 3 bases from J; junction bases left unmatched: 1. CDR3 length: 14 residues. The full variable domain, rest sourced from reference TRBV7-2 and TRBJ1-2, is GAGVSQSPSNKVTEKGKDVELRCDPISGHTALYWYRQSLGQGLEFLIYFQGNSAPDKSGLPSDRFSAERTGGSVSTLTIQRTQQEDSAVYLCASSLTGGYYGYTFGSGTRLTVV.

This clonotype was counted at least ten times. The V call is TRBV2, the J call TRBJ2-4; TRBD1 might be the D (6 bases). CDR1 SNHLY and CDR2 FYNNEI come from the germline V gene. The CDR3 has 14 amino acids. V was pared by 4 bases and J by 3 bases, with 10 bases between. In nucleotides, the CDR3 is TGTGCCAGCAGTGTTCCCAGGGGCAAAAACATTCAGTACTTC. As protein: CASSVPRGKNIQYF.

Ten or more counts support this clonotype. The chain combines TRBV12-3 or TRBV12-4 with TRBJ2-7; D is unclear. Trimming left V 1 base short and J 3 bases short, with 7 bases between. This CDR3 is 13 amino acids long. The CDR3 bases are TGTGCCAGCAGTTTAGGCTATCGCTACGAGCAGTACTTC. Its translation is CASSLGYRYEQYF.

A note on this clonotype: This may arise from a read error, as a much more abundant clone is one base away. The gene calls are TRBV12-3 or TRBV12-4 and TRBJ2-7, with 9 nucleotides matching TRBD2. Trimming at V came to 5 bases and at J to 6 bases, leaving 8 bases not matched to a gene. The CDR3 consists of 14 residues. This CDR3 is CASSPIAGVGEQYF. The CDR3 nucleotides read TGTGCCAGCAGTCCGATAGCGGGAGTAGGCGAGCAGTACTTC.

This clonotype was seen only once. Being one base from a much bigger clone, this may be a read error. The rearrangement joins TRBV28 to TRBJ2-1; possible D gene TRBD1, 5 bases. The CDR3 runs 14 residues. Germline values: CDR1 MDHEN, CDR2 SYDVKM. Here the CDR3 reads CASSFQGSYDEQFF. The CDR3 DNA is TGTGCCAGCAGTTTTCAGGGCTCCTACGATGAGCAGTTCTTC.